This TCR beta chain was sequenced during a study of T-cell memory formation after mild COVID-19. Study-wide results and caveats: Those CD4+ clones that contracted were mainly in CM and EM (CD8+ ones in EMRA). Researchers found some responding clones in pre-infection memory, a sign that cross-reactive memory joined.

Amplification by 5'RACE using constant-segment primers produced TCR alpha and TCR beta cDNA libraries that carried sample barcodes and UMIs. TCRdb re-called the 5' RACE reads with MiXCR, one entry per CDR3 protein. The table records approximately 200,000 distinct CDR3 sequences, about a sixth of them present only once. The CDR3 has 13 residues. The germline V and J ends were trimmed by 6 bases and 3 bases, with 11 bases remaining between them. Germline loops: CDR1 SGHTA, CDR2 FQGNSA. As concerns this clonotype: Its antigen remains unknown.

This receptor was identified in an adult woman who had mild COVID-19 (a few samples of this study predate the infection). Cell type and time point are not known. The rearrangement links TRBV7-2 to TRBJ1-2, with D unclear. What was sequenced was PBMCs or a T cell subset sorted from them (not recorded which). CDR3 sequence reads: CASSMSRDYGYTF. CDR3 DNA: TGTGCCAGCAGTATGTCTAGGGACTATGGCTACACCTTC.